This T cell receptor beta chain emerged from a study of blood T cell repertoires in COVID-19. Study information: COVID-19 samples from acute and convalescent phases originated in the United States, Italy and Spain. PBMCs, B-cell-depleted T cells, or T cells were the source of the cDNA or gDNA that made up the material.

CDR1 and CDR2 (germline): LNHDA, SQIVND (reference sequence). The CDR3 consists of 15 residues. The V segment lost 5 bases and the J segment 1 base; nucleotides outside the gene matches: 8. Patients of the Seattle cohort, enrolled during active infection, were followed longitudinally. In the authors' methods: Counts of nucleated cells, estimated from reference gene primer amplification, were obtained. The method was immunoSEQ multiplex PCR; TCRdb's version includes in-frame clones alone and lacks a portion of them. V, J and clone size derive from that table, while D and trimming were established from the DNA sequence. The table lists 200,000 to 250,000 clones, approximately 83% of them singletons.

The TCR comes from a woman between 25 and 40 years old with COVID-19, enrolled during active disease. This chain uses TRBV19 with TRBJ2-7; TRBD1 matches at 7 bases. The sequencing input was peripheral blood. For the CDR3, the DNA is TGTGCCAGTAGTCCCGGACAGGCCCCATCCTACGAGCAGTACTTC. Protein: CASSPGQAPSYEQYF. The whole variable domain, remainder taken from reference TRBV19 and TRBJ2-7, is DGGITQSPKYLFRKEGQNVTLSCEQNLNHDAMYWYRQDPGQGLRLIYYSQIVNDFQKGDIAEGYSVSREKKESFPLTVTSAQKNPTAFYLCASSPGQAPSYEQYFGPGTRLTVT.